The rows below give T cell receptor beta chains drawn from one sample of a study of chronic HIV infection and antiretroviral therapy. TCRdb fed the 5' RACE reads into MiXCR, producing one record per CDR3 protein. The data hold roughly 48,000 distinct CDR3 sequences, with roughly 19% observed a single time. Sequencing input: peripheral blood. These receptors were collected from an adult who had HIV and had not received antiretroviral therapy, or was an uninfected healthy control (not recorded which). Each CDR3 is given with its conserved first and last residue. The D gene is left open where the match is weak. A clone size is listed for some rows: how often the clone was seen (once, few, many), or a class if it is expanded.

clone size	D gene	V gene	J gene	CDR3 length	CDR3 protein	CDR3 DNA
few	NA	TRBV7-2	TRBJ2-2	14	CASRTLGAGGELFF	TGTGCCAGCAGAACGCTGGGGGCAGGCGGGGAGCTGTTTTTT
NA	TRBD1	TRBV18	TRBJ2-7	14	CASSPGTGVNEQYF	TGTGCCAGCTCACCAGGGACAGGGGTGAACGAGCAGTACTTC
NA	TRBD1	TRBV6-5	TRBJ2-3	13	CASSRQGKDTQYF	TGTGCCAGCAGTCGACAGGGCAAAGATACGCAGTATTTT
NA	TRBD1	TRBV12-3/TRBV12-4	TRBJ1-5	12	CASASGGRPQHF	TGTGCCAGCGCATCAGGGGGCAGACCCCAGCATTTT
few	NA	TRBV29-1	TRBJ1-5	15	CSVVTGVNSNQPQHF	TGCAGCGTAGTGACAGGAGTTAATAGCAATCAGCCCCAGCATTTT
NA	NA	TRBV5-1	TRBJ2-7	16	CASSRGTPMDIYEQYF	TGCGCCAGCAGCCGCGGGACTCCCATGGACATCTACGAGCAGTACTTC
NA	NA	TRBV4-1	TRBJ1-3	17	CASSQAPKEARGNTIYF	TGCGCCAGCAGCCAGGCCCCGAAGGAAGCGAGAGGAAACACCATATATTTT
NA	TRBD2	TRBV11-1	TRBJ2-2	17	CASSSMGLAENTGELFF	TGTGCCAGCAGCTCTATGGGACTAGCGGAGAACACCGGGGAGCTGTTTTTT
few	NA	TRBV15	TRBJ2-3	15	CATREGGLNTDTQYF	TGTGCCACCAGGGAGGGGGGCCTGAACACAGATACGCAGTATTTT
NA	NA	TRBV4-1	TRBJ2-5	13	CASSLAFQETQYF	TGCGCCAGCAGCCTGGCCTTCCAAGAGACCCAGTACTTC
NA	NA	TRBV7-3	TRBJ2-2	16	CASSPDDRLLGGELFF	TGTGCCAGCAGCCCAGACGACAGGCTACTCGGCGGGGAGCTGTTTTTT
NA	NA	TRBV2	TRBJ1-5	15	CASYSGQGSNQPQHF	TGTGCCAGCTACTCAGGGCAGGGGAGTAATCAGCCCCAGCATTTT
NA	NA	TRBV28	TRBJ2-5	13	CASSEASQETQYF	TGTGCCAGCAGTGAAGCTAGTCAAGAGACCCAGTACTTC
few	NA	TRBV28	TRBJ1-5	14	CASSRRGGGQPQHF	TGTGCCAGCAGTCGACGAGGAGGGGGTCAGCCCCAGCATTTT
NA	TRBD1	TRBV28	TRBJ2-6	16	CASGGTGVFGANVLTF	TGTGCCAGCGGCGGGACAGGGGTATTTGGGGCCAACGTCCTGACTTTC
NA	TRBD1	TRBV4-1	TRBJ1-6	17	CASSQEETGGYNSPLHF	TGCGCCAGCAGCCAAGAGGAGACAGGGGGGTATAATTCACCCCTCCACTTT
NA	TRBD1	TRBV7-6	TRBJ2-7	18	CASSLVAGDRRGSYEQYF	TGTGCCAGCAGCTTAGTGGCAGGGGACAGGCGGGGTTCCTACGAGCAGTACTTC
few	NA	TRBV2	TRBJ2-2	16	CASSERRQWNTGELFF	TGTGCCAGCAGTGAAAGGCGGCAGTGGAACACCGGGGAGCTGTTTTTT
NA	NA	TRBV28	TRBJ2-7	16	CASSLALASATYEQYF	TGTGCCAGCAGTTTAGCCTTGGCTAGCGCAACCTACGAGCAGTACTTC
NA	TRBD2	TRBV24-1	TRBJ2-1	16	CATGPVAGTKGNEQFF	TGTGCCACCGGCCCAGTAGCGGGGACGAAAGGCAATGAGCAGTTCTTC
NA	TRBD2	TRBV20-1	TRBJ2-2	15	CSAPSGRGYTGELFF	TGCAGTGCTCCTAGCGGGAGAGGTTACACCGGGGAGCTGTTTTTT
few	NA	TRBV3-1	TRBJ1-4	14	CASSFGLGGEKLFF	TGTGCCAGCAGCTTCGGACTGGGCGGTGAAAAACTGTTTTTT
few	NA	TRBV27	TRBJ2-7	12	CASSPLSYEQYF	TGTGCCAGCAGTCCTCTCTCCTACGAGCAGTACTTC
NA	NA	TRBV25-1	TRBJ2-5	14	CASSESRVGETQYF	TGTGCCAGCAGTGAATCCAGGGTGGGAGAGACCCAGTACTTC
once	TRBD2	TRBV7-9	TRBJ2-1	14	CASSPTGGGNEQFF	TGTGCCAGCAGCCCCACAGGCGGGGGTAATGAGCAGTTCTTC
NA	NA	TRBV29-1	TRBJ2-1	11	CSSAFVREQFF	TGCAGCTCCGCCTTTGTTCGTGAGCAGTTCTTC
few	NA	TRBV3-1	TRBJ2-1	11	CASSQVAEQFF	TGTGCCAGCAGTCAGGTTGCTGAGCAGTTCTTC
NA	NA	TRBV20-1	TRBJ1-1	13	CRPSWGADTEAFF	TGCAGGCCCTCCTGGGGCGCGGACACTGAAGCTTTCTTT
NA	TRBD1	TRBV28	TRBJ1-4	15	CASRRQGATNEKLFF	TGTGCCAGCAGGCGGCAGGGGGCAACTAATGAAAAACTGTTTTTT
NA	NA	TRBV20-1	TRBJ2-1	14	CSAHSNSDYNEQFF	TGCAGTGCCCATTCCAACTCGGACTACAATGAGCAGTTCTTC
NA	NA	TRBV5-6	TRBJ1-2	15	CASSNPGRGPYGYTF	TGTGCCAGCAGTAATCCTGGTCGGGGCCCCTATGGCTACACCTTC
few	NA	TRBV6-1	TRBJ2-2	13	CASSPWGGRELFF	TGTGCCAGCAGCCCGTGGGGGGGCCGGGAGCTGTTTTTT
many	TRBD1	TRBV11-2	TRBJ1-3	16	CASSSLTGGSGNTIYF	TGTGCCAGCAGCTCGTTGACAGGGGGTTCTGGAAACACCATATATTTT
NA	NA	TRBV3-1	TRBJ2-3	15	CASRPGTVSTDTQYF	TGTGCCAGCAGACCTGGGACGGTGAGCACAGATACGCAGTATTTT